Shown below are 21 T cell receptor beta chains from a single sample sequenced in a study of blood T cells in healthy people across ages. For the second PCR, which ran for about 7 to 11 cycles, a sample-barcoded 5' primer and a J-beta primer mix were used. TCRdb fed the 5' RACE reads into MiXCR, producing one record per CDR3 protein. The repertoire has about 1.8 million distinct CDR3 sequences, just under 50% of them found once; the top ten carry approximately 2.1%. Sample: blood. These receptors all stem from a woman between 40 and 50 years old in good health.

CDR3 amino acids: CASSSLGRGFPDADKGNEQFF. The CDR3 DNA reads as TGTGCCAGCAGTTCTCTGGGCAGGGGATTTCCAGACGCAGATAAGGGCAATGAGCAGTTCTTC. V and J are TRBV11-2 and TRBJ2-1, with a weak D call TRBD1 (6 bases). Between the trimmed V and J ends, which lost 6 bases and 6 bases, there was a span of 36 bases. This CDR3 has 21 amino acids. Looked up from germline, CDR1 is SGHAT and CDR2 is FQNNGV.

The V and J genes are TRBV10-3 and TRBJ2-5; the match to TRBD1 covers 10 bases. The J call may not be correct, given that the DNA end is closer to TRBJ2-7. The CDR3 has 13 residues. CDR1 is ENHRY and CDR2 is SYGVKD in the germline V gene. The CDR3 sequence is CAISLGQGDEQYF. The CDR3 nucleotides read TGTGCCATCAGCCTCGGACAGGGGGACGAGCAGTACTTC.

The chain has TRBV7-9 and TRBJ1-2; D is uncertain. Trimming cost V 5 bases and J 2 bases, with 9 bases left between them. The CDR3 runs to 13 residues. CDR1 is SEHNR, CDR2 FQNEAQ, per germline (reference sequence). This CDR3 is CASSENSNYGYTF. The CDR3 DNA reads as TGTGCCAGCAGCGAAAACAGCAACTATGGCTACACCTTC.

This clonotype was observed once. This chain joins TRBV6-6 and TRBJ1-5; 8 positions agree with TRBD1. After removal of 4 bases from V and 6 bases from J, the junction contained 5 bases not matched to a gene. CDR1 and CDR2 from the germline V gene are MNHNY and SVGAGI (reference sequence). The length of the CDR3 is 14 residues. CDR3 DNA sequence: TGTGCCAGCAGTTGGACAGGGTCTAGTCAGCCCCAGCATTTT. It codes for CASSWTGSSQPQHF.

The CDR3 reads CASSPPRQGRETQYF. For the CDR3, the DNA is TGTGCCAGCAGCCCACCCCGACAGGGGAGAGAGACCCAGTACTTC. V gene TRBV7-2 combines with J gene TRBJ2-5; 8 bases match TRBD1. In germline, CDR1 is SGHTA, CDR2 FQGNSA. V lost 5 bases, J lost 4 bases, and 9 bases stayed unmatched. This CDR3 contains 15 residues.

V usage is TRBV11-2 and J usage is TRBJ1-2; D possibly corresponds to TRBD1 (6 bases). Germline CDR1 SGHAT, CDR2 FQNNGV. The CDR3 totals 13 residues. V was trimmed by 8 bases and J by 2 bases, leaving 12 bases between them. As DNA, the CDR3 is TGTGCCAGCGGGGGCCCCCCAAACTATGGCTACACCTTC. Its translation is CASGGPPNYGYTF. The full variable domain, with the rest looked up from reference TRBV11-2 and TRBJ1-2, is EAGVAQSPRYKIIEKRQSVAFWCNPISGHATLYWYQQILGQGPKLLIQFQNNGVVDDSQLPKDRFSAERLKGVDSTLKIQPAKLEDSAVYLCASGGPPNYGYTFGSGTRLTVV.

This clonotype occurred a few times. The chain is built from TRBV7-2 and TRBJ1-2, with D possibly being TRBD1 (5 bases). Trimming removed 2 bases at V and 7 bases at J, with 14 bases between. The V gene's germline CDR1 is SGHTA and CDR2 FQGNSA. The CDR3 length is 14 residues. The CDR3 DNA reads TGTGCCAGCAGCTTATATGGAGGGGATGGTGGCTACACCTTC. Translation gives CASSLYGGDGGYTF.

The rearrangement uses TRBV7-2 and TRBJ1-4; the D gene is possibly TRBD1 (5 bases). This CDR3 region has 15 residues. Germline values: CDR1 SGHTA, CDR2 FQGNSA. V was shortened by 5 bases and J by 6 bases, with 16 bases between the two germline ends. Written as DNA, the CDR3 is TGTGCCAGCAGCGGCAGATCAGGGAATGATGAAAAACTGTTTTTT. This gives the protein CASSGRSGNDEKLFF.

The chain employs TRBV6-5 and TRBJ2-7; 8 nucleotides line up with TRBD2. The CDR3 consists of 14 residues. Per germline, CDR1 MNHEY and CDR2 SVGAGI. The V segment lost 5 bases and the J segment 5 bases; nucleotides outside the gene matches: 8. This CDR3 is CASSPRGGFNEQYF. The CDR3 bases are TGTGCCAGCAGTCCCCGGGGGGGTTTTAACGAGCAGTACTTC.

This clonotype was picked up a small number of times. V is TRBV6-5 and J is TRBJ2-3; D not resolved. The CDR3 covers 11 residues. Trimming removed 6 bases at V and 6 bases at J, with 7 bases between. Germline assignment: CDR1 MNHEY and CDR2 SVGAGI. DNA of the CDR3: TGTGCCAGCAGGCTACAGGATACGCAGTATTTT. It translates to CASRLQDTQYF.

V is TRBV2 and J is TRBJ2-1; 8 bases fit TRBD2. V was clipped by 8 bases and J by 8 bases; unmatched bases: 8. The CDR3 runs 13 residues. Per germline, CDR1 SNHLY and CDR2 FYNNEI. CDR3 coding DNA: TGTGCCAGCTTACGGGGGGGCAGGGATGAGCAGTTCTTC. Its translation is CASLRGGRDEQFF.

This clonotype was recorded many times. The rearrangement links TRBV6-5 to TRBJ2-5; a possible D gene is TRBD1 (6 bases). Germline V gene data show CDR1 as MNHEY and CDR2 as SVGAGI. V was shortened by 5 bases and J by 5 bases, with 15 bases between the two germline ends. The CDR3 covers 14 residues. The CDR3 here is CASSRTGSGETQYF. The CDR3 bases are TGTGCCAGCAGTCGAACAGGGTCCGGGGAGACCCAGTACTTC.

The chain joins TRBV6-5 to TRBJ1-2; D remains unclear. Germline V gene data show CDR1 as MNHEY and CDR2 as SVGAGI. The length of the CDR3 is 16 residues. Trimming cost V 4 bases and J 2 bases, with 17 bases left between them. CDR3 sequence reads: CASSFTPVRLNYGYTF. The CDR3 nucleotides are TGTGCCAGCAGTTTCACCCCGGTGAGGTTAAACTATGGCTACACCTTC.

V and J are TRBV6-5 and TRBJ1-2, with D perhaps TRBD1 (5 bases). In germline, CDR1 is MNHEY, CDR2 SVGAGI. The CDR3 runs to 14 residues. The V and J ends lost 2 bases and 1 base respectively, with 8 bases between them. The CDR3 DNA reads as TGTGCCAGCAGTTACGGGGGGGGTAACTATGGCTACACCTTC. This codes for CASSYGGGNYGYTF.

In nucleotides, the CDR3 is TGTGCCACCAGCAGAGATCGTTTAGAGGGGGCGCGGGGTCAGCCCCAGCATTTT. This encodes CATSRDRLEGARGQPQHF. The chain recombines TRBV15 with TRBJ1-5; the match to TRBD1 covers 7 bases. The V gene's germline CDR1 is LNHNV and CDR2 YYDKDF (reference sequence). The CDR3 has 18 amino acids. V lost 0 bases to trimming and J lost 6 bases; unmatched junction nucleotides: 14.

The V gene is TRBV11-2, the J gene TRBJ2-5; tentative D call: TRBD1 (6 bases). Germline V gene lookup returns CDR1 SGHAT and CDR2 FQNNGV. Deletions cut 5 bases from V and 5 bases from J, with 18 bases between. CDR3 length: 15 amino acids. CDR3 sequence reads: CASSPLGGSLETQYF. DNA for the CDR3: TGTGCCAGCAGCCCCCTTGGGGGCAGCCTGGAGACCCAGTACTTC.

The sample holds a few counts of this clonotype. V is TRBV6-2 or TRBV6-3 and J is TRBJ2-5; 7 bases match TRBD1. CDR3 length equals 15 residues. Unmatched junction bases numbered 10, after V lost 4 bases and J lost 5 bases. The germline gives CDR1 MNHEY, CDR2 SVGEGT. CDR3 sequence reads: CASSWPGQRGETQYF. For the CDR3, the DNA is TGTGCCAGCAGTTGGCCGGGACAGAGGGGGGAGACCCAGTACTTC.

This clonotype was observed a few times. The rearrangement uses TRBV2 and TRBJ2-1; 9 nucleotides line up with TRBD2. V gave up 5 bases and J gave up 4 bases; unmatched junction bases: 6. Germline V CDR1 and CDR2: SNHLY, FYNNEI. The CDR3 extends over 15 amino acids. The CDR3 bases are TGTGCCAGCAGTATGGAGCGGGGGGTATACAATGAGCAGTTCTTC. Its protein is CASSMERGVYNEQFF.

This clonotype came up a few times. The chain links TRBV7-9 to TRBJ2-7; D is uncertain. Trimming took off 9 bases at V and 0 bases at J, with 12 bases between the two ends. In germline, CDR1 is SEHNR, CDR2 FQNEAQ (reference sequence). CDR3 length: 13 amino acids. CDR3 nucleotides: TGTGCCAGTGAAACCGGGCCCTCCTACGAGCAGTACTTC. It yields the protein CASETGPSYEQYF.

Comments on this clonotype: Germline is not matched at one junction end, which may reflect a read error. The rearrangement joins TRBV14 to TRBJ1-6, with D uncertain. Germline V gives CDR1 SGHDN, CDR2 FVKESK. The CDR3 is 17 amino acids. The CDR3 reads CASSQDPPRAYNSPLHF. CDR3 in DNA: TGTGCCAGCAGCCAAGATCCGCCCCGAGCCTATAATTCACCCCTTCACTTT.

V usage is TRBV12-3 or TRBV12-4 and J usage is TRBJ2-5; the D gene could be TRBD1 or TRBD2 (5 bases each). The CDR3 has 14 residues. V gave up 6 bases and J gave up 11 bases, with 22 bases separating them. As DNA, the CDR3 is TGTGCCAGCAGCTCTTCCGGGACGATCAATGAGCAGTACTTC. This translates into CASSSSGTINEQYF.